This TCR beta chain originates from a study of beta chain features in type 1 diabetes. V was clipped by 6 bases and J by 2 bases, with 19 bases between them. CDR3 length: 16 amino acids. The germline V gene encodes CDR1 LNHDA and CDR2 SQIVND (reference sequence). The sequenced template was cDNA made from the entire isolated RNA. Profiled with immunoSEQ multiplex PCR; TCRdb holds only in-frame clones, not every one. The data show 40,000 to 45,000 clones, about 51% seen once. The receptor was derived from a woman aged 18 to 35 in good health. This sequence joins TRBV19 and TRBJ1-2; maybe TRBD1 (6 bases). The sequencing input was Tregs from blood. DNA of the CDR3: TGTGCCAGTAGATCGGAGACAGGAACTGTAAACTATGGCTACACCTTC. Protein: CASRSETGTVNYGYTF.